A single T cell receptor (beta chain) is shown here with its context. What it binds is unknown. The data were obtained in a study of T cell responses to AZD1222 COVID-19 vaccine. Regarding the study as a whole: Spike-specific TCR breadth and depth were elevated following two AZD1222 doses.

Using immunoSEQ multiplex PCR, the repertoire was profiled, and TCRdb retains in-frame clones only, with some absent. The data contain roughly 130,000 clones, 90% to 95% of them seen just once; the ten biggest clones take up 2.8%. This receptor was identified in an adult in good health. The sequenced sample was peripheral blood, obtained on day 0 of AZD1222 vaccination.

The CDR3 sequence: CASSSGKRQSSYNEQFF. DNA of the CDR3: TGTGCCAGCAGCAGCGGAAAGCGGCAGAGCTCCTACAATGAGCAGTTCTTC. The chain joins TRBV7-6 to TRBJ2-1; D is possibly TRBD2 (5 bases). Germline assignment: CDR1 SGHVS and CDR2 FNYEAQ. This CDR3 region has 17 residues. The germline V and J ends were trimmed by 5 bases and 0 bases, with 17 bases remaining between them.